This T cell receptor (beta chain) was recovered during a study of CXCR3-negative and CXCR3-positive naive CD8 T cells. Per the germline V gene, CDR1 is SGHTA and CDR2 is FQGNSA. The CDR3 spans 17 residues. UMI-tagged TRB cDNA libraries were built via 5' RACE. TCRdb re-called the 5' RACE reads, yielding one record per CDR3 amino acid sequence without DNA. In total, the table holds about 130,000 distinct CDR3 sequences. This receptor was identified in a human donor in good health. Some clones in this sample may be carry-over from other donors' samples. Input material: naive CXCR3- CD8+ T cells from blood. Subset denoted: CD45RO-CCR7+CD27+CD95- naive CD8+ T cells lacking CXCR3 (TNR3-). The rearrangement uses TRBV7-2 and TRBJ2-1; the D call from TCRdb, TRBD2, cannot be confirmed without DNA. The CDR3 here is CASINTIAGYTYNEQFF.